This TCR beta chain was identified during a study of shared clonotypes between healthy human individuals. Study-level information: Plates per donor: three CD4 naive, three CD4 memory, two CD8 naive, one CD8 memory.

Concerning this clone itself: Its antigen remains unknown.

Splitting the CD4+ cells yielded a CD45RA+ naive subset and a CD45RA-negative memory subset. In the study's own analysis: ImmunoSEQ junction-only sequences lacked quality scores, so their filtering differed. TCRdb keeps only in-frame clones here, not all; method: immunoSEQ multiplex PCR. V and J calls and clone size follow that table, whereas D and trimming were derived from the DNA. The table shows some 2.4 million clones, with 80% to 95% occurring only once. Whole-study results and caveats: Rarefaction gave evidence that sorted-subset sequencing remained incomplete despite large depth.

The CDR3 covers 13 residues. Trimming pared 2 bases from V and 6 bases from J, leaving 7 bases between. CDR1 is MGHDK, CDR2 SYGVNS, per germline. The TCR comes from a man younger than 35 in good health. Some clones in this sample may be carry-over from other donors' samples. The chain couples TRBV25-1 to TRBJ2-2; D is undetermined. The material sequenced was naive CD4+ T cells from PBMCs. As to subset: CD45RA+ positively selected. CDR3 DNA: TGTGCCAGCAGTGAAAGGTTTGCCGGGGAGCTGTTTTTT. Translating gives CASSERFAGELFF.